The T cell receptor (beta chain) described here comes from a study of cytomegalovirus exposure and HLA in healthy donors. General study results and limits: A later analysis, which compared TCR beta chains of equal frequency, found the HLA-associated ones more clonally expanded. According to the study, roughly 160 TCR beta chains were cytomegalovirus-associated.

The CDR3 consists of 13 residues. V lost 6 bases and J 0 bases, leaving 6 bases between the germline ends. Germline CDR1 LNHDA, CDR2 SQIVND (reference sequence). Note on this clone: No antigen is known for it.

Amplification used 60 Vbeta primers and 13 Jbeta primers. As processed by the authors: In a later analysis, roughly 11 million of tens of millions of unique beta chains occurred in at least two donors. TCRdb keeps only in-frame clones here, not all; method: immunoSEQ multiplex PCR. That table gives V, J and clone size, and the DNA gave D and trimming. The table lists 150,000 to 200,000 clones, 77% of them singletons. This chain links TRBV19 with TRBJ2-1, with a weak D call TRBD2 (6 bases). The receptor was isolated from a woman in her 30s in good health and CMV-seronegative. The sequenced sample consisted of PBMCs. CDR3 amino acids: CASRRDSYNEQFF. Here the CDR3 DNA reads TGTGCCAGTAGGCGGGACTCCTACAATGAGCAGTTCTTC.